The entry below describes one TCR beta chain. The antigen is not known. Only in-frame clones appear in the TCRdb table, and some are missing; sequencing was by immunoSEQ multiplex PCR. The sample consists of 110,000 or so clones, approximately 81% of them appearing once. Germline values: CDR1 MGHRA, CDR2 YSYEKL. This CDR3 spans 14 amino acids. With 1 base removed from V and 5 bases from J, the gap between germline ends came to 8 bases. The data are from a study of cytomegalovirus exposure and HLA in healthy donors. Overall study: The 130 or so validation repertoires used a platform that matched the one used for the 666 first-cohort repertoires, as a later analysis reported.

Findings of the study overall: Within the approximately 130 validation repertoires, first-cohort TCR clusters tended to co-occur, according to a later analysis. Both high specificity and high sensitivity reportedly marked the classifier's diagnosis of cytomegalovirus status. Cytomegalovirus association was assigned to approximately 180 TCR beta chains.

This chain links TRBV4-1 with TRBJ1-4; D remains unclear. Material: PBMCs. The TCR originated in a woman younger than 45 in good health and CMV-seronegative. CDR3 sequence: CASSQGPINEKLFF. CDR3 DNA sequence: TGCGCCAGCAGCCAAGGGCCCATCAATGAAAAACTGTTTTTT.